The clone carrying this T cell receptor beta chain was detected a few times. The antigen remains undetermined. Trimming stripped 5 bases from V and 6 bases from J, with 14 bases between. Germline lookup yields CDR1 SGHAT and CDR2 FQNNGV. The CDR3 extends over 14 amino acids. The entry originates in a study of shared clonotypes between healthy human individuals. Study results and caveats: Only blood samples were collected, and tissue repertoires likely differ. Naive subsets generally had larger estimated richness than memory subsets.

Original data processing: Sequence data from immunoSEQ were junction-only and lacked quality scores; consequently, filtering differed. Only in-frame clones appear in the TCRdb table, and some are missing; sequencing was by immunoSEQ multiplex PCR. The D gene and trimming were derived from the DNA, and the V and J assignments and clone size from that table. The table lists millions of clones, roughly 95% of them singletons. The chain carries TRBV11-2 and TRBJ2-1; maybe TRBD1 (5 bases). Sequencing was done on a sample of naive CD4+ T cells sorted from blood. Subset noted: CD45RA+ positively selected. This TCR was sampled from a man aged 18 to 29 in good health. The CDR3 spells CASSPDSQRNEQFF. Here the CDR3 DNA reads TGTGCCAGCAGCCCCGACAGCCAGCGCAATGAGCAGTTCTTC.